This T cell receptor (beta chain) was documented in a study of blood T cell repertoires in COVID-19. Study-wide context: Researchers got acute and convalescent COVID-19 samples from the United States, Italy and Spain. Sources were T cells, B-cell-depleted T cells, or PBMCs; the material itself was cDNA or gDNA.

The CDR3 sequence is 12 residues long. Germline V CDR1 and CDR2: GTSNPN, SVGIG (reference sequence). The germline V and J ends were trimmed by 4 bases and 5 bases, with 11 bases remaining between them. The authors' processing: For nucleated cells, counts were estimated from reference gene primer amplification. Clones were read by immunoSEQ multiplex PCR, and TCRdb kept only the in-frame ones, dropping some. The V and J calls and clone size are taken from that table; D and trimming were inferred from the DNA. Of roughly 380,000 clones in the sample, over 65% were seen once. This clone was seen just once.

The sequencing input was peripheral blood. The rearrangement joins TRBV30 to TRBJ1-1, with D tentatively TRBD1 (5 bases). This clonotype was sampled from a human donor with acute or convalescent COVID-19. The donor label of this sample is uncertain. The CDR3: CAWMPGWTEAFF. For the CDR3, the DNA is TGTGCCTGGATGCCAGGGTGGACTGAAGCTTTCTTT.